This TCR beta chain comes out of a study of blood T cell repertoires in COVID-19. Whole-study context: T cells, B-cell-depleted T cells, or PBMCs supplied cDNA or gDNA.

Original handling: The authors estimated nucleated cell counts from reference gene primer amplification. Sequencing used immunoSEQ multiplex PCR; TCRdb keeps in-frame clones, though not all of them. V and J calls and clone size are as listed in that table; D and trimming were resolved from the DNA. The sample lists over 150,000 clones; around 85% were seen once. This clone was detected only once. CDR1 is SEHNR and CDR2 is FQNEAQ in the germline V gene (reference sequence). Trimming removed 2 bases from V and 0 bases from J, with 11 bases in between. The CDR3 covers 16 residues. V usage is TRBV7-9 and J usage is TRBJ1-3; D unclear. The sequenced material came from peripheral blood. The receptor's source is a man aged 60 to 75 with COVID-19, enrolled during active disease. The CDR3: CASSLIVTRSGNTIYF. DNA of the CDR3: TGTGCCAGCAGCTTAATAGTAACCCGCTCTGGAAACACCATATATTTT.